A single sample is the source of the 23 T cell receptor beta chains below, sequenced in a study of molecular identifiers for immune sequencing clone quantification. TCRdb re-called the PCR reads through MiXCR, storing one row per CDR3 protein. Seen here are about half a million distinct CDR3 sequences, about 20% observed once, and the top ten hold under 0.85%. What was sequenced was naive CD8+ T cells from blood, with Jurkat cell RNA spiked in. The subset here: FACS-sorted CD8+CD4-CCR7+CD45RA+ naive T cells. These receptors were taken from a human donor in good health. Some libraries in this study had Jurkat cell RNA spiked in.

Only a few counts were recorded for this clonotype. The J gene is TRBJ2-7, the V gene TRBV12-3 or TRBV12-4; TRBD1 aligns across 11 bases. The CDR3 has 15 residues. V shed 6 bases and J 0 bases; nucleotides not matched to a gene: 4. CDR3 loop: CASSRTGGGSYEQYF. Here the CDR3 DNA reads TGTGCCAGCAGCAGGACAGGGGGCGGCTCCTACGAGCAGTACTTC.

Comment on this clonotype: Mismatch with germline at one junction end may stem from a read error. This rearrangement joins TRBV19 to TRBJ1-1, with D possibly matching TRBD1 (5 bases). Germline V lookup: CDR1 LNHDA, CDR2 SQIVND (reference sequence). The CDR3 consists of 14 residues. For the CDR3, the DNA is TGTGCCAGTGGGAGGGACGGAGAGAACACTGAAGCTCTCTTT. It codes for CASGRDGENTEALF.

The chain links TRBV4-3 to TRBJ1-3, with 7 bases aligning to TRBD1. The V gene's germline CDR1 is LGHNA and CDR2 YSLEER. The trim removed 1 base at V and 0 bases at J, leaving 3 bases unmatched. This CDR3 contains 16 residues. The CDR3 nucleotides read TGCGCCAGCAGCCAAGTGGGACAGTTCTCTGGAAACACCATATATTTT. Its translation is CASSQVGQFSGNTIYF.

This clonotype was recorded a few times. This chain joins TRBV27 and TRBJ2-2; D is unresolved. CDR3 size: 14 residues. V lost 5 bases, J lost 6 bases, and 13 bases lay in between. Germline CDR1 reads MNHEY; CDR2 reads SMNVEV (reference sequence). The chain's CDR3 is CASSRRTKAGELFF. CDR3 nucleotide sequence: TGTGCCAGCAGTCGCCGGACCAAGGCCGGGGAGCTGTTTTTT.

The CDR3 spells CSVWGSVGELFF. DNA of the CDR3: TGCAGTGTATGGGGTTCGGTCGGGGAGCTGTTTTTT. The chain links TRBV20-1 to TRBJ2-2; D is unresolved. This CDR3 comprises 12 residues. CDR1 is DFQATT and CDR2 is SNEGSKA in the germline V gene (reference sequence). Trimming removed 7 bases at V and 7 bases at J, with 13 bases between.

This CDR3 reads CASSFSGSWPCNEQFF. Here the CDR3 DNA reads TGTGCCAGCAGCTTTAGCGGCTCCTGGCCCTGCAATGAGCAGTTCTTC. This chain links TRBV7-9 with TRBJ2-1; D is perhaps TRBD2 (6 bases). Trimming took 3 bases from V and 6 from J, leaving 18 bases between them. CDR1 SEHNR and CDR2 FQNEAQ come from the germline V gene (reference sequence). CDR3 size: 16 residues.

For this clonotype: A much larger clone differs from this one at a single base, so this may be a read error. A read error is likely, as this CDR3 ends without the conserved phenylalanine or tryptophan. The chain employs TRBV27 and TRBJ1-1; perhaps TRBD1 as D (6 bases). Per the germline V gene, CDR1 is MNHEY and CDR2 is SMNVEV (reference sequence). The V gene lost 6 bases and the J gene lost 4 bases, with 15 bases spanning the gap. The CDR3 loop spans 14 amino acids. The CDR3 DNA is TGTGCCAGCAGCCCCATAGGGGGACCCACTGAAGCTTTCCTT. It yields the protein CASSPIGGPTEAFL.

This sequence joins TRBV9 and TRBJ2-7, with D perhaps TRBD1 (6 bases). CDR3 length: 15 amino acids. Between the trimmed V and J ends, which lost 0 bases and 3 bases, there was a span of 13 bases. Per germline, CDR1 SGDLS and CDR2 YYNGEE. The CDR3 loop reads CASSVGGTTDYEQYF. The CDR3 DNA reads TGTGCCAGCAGCGTAGGTGGGACAACAGACTACGAGCAGTACTTC.

The chain recombines TRBV2 with TRBJ1-1, with 10 bases lining up with TRBD1. Germline assignment: CDR1 SNHLY and CDR2 FYNNEI. The CDR3 runs to 16 residues. J lost 0 bases, V lost 2 bases, and 3 bases had no gene match. CDR3 sequence reads: CASSELGTGVNTEAFF. The CDR3 DNA reads TGTGCCAGCAGTGAACTAGGGACAGGGGTGAACACTGAAGCTTTCTTT.

This clonotype was detected ten times or more. V and J are TRBV10-3 and TRBJ2-7; 8 bases map to TRBD1. V trimming: 3 bases; J trimming: 4 bases; junction bases outside the gene matches: 8. Germline assignment: CDR1 ENHRY and CDR2 SYGVKD. This CDR3 comprises 15 residues. The CDR3 is CAISDLAGGAYEQYF. The DNA for the CDR3 is TGTGCCATCAGTGATTTGGCAGGGGGCGCGTACGAGCAGTACTTC.

In this sample, this clonotype turned up a few times. V usage is TRBV3-1 and J usage is TRBJ2-5; 10 nucleotides line up with TRBD2. The CDR3 contains 15 residues. Germline V gives CDR1 LGHDT, CDR2 YNNKEL (reference sequence). V lost 0 bases, J lost 5 bases, and 3 bases stayed unmatched. CDR3 protein: CASSQDQRGGETQYF. DNA of the CDR3: TGTGCCAGCAGCCAAGATCAGCGGGGGGGGGAGACCCAGTACTTC.

As regards this clonotype: Mismatch with germline at one junction end may stem from a read error. J is TRBJ2-5 and V is TRBV14; no reliable D call. This CDR3 region has 15 residues. Germline CDR1 and CDR2: SGHDN and FVKESK. The CDR3 spells CAGSQDGSGQETQYF. Written as DNA, the CDR3 is TGTGCCGGCAGCCAAGACGGGTCGGGTCAAGAGACCCAGTACTTC.

Notes on this clonotype: A clone one base away is much larger, so this may be a read error. The V call is TRBV5-6, the J call TRBJ1-5, with TRBD1 matching 7 bases. Looked up from germline, CDR1 is SGHDT and CDR2 is YYEEEE. CDR3 length equals 14 residues. The CDR3 region is CVSSLRQGLQPQHF. The CDR3 DNA is TGTGTCAGCAGTCTTCGACAGGGACTTCAGCCCCAGCATTTT. The full variable domain, its missing parts supplied by reference TRBV5-6 and TRBJ1-5, is DAGVTQSPTHLIKTRGQQVTLRCSPKSGHDTVSWYQQALGQGPQFIFQYYEEEERQRGNFPDRFSGHQFPNYSSELNVNALLLGDSALYLCVSSLRQGLQPQHFGDGTRLSIL.

V is TRBV4-3 and J is TRBJ2-7; perhaps TRBD1 as D (5 bases). CDR1 LGHNA and CDR2 YSLEER come from the germline V gene. Trimming cost V 0 bases and J 0 bases, with 12 bases left between them. The CDR3 covers 16 residues. The CDR3 sequence is CASSQDSRASSYEQYF. As DNA, the CDR3 is TGCGCCAGCAGCCAAGATTCCAGGGCTAGCTCCTACGAGCAGTACTTC.

J is TRBJ2-7 and V is TRBV7-9, with D perhaps matching TRBD1 (5 bases). The CDR3 has 12 amino acids. Between the trimmed V and J ends, which lost 5 bases and 6 bases, there was a span of 11 bases. Germline-derived CDR1 and CDR2 are SEHNR and FQNEAQ (reference sequence). The CDR3 here is CASSKWGSEQYF. CDR3 in DNA: TGTGCCAGCAGCAAATGGGGCAGCGAGCAGTACTTC.

About this clonotype itself: The junction departs from the called germline gene at one end, perhaps through a read error. This chain links TRBV27 with TRBJ2-7; D ambiguous. Germline assignment: CDR1 MNHEY and CDR2 SMNVEV (reference sequence). The CDR3 has 13 residues. The CDR3 bases are TGTGCCAGCAGTTTAGGCACGACCTACGAGCAGTGCTTC. It encodes CASSLGTTYEQCF.

The chain combines TRBV7-6 with TRBJ2-7, with D perhaps given as TRBD1 or TRBD2 (5 bases each). V lost 4 bases to trimming and J lost 2 bases, with 15 bases between them. This CDR3 is 15 amino acids long. CDR1 SGHVS and CDR2 FNYEAQ come from the germline V gene. The CDR3 DNA is TGTGCCAGCAGCTCCCGTTGGGGCGGGCCCTACGAGCAGTACTTC. It yields the protein CASSSRWGGPYEQYF.

This clonotype was seen at least ten times. The rearrangement links TRBV28 to TRBJ2-7; D is unresolved. Germline V gene data show CDR1 as MDHEN and CDR2 as SYDVKM. Trimming removed 6 bases at V and 2 bases at J, with 8 bases between. This CDR3 spans 12 amino acids. CDR3 coding DNA: TGTGCCAGCAGCCACCGGACCTACGAGCAGTACTTC. It yields the protein CASSHRTYEQYF.

This chain uses TRBV7-9 with TRBJ1-2; possibly TRBD1 for D (6 bases). With 4 bases removed from V and 2 bases from J, the gap between germline ends came to 11 bases. The CDR3 is made up of 14 amino acids. CDR1 is SEHNR and CDR2 is FQNEAQ in the germline V gene (reference sequence). CDR3: CASSYRESNYGYTF. The CDR3 DNA follows: TGTGCCAGCAGCTACAGGGAGTCGAACTATGGCTACACCTTC.

CDR3 bases: TGTGCCTGGAGAGCAGTTTCAGAAAAACTGTTTTTT. Its translation: CAWRAVSEKLFF. The chain recombines TRBV30 with TRBJ1-4; D is unclear. Germline values: CDR1 GTSNPN, CDR2 SVGIG (reference sequence). V dropped 3 bases and J dropped 8 bases, with 10 bases sitting between them. The CDR3 contains 12 residues.

This clonotype was picked up many times. V usage is TRBV4-3 and J usage is TRBJ1-5; D gene ambiguous. With 0 bases removed from V and 1 base from J, the gap between germline ends came to 7 bases. The germline CDR1 and CDR2 sequences are LGHNA and YSLEER. CDR3 length: 15 residues. CDR3 residues: CASSQDVESNQPQHF. The CDR3 DNA sequence: TGCGCCAGCAGCCAAGATGTCGAAAGCAATCAGCCCCAGCATTTT.

This clonotype was found a few times. A read error may produce the germline difference seen at one junction end. The rearrangement links TRBV7-7 to TRBJ2-7; TRBD2 is a possible D gene (5 bases). There are 17 residues in the CDR3. CDR1 SSHAT and CDR2 FNYEAQ come from the germline V gene (reference sequence). For the CDR3, the DNA is TGTGCTAGCAGCTTAGGAGGAGCGTCTCCGGCCGACTACGAGCAGTACTTC. Translating it yields CASSLGGASPADYEQYF.

The chain links TRBV6-4 to TRBJ2-5, with 10 nucleotides matching TRBD2. The CDR3 runs 17 residues. In germline, CDR1 is MRHNA, CDR2 SNTAGT. V trimming: 5 bases; J trimming: 2 bases; junction bases outside the gene matches: 11. The DNA for the CDR3 is TGTGCCAGCAGTCCCGCAAGACTAGCGGGTGAGCAAGAGACCCAGTACTTC. This codes for CASSPARLAGEQETQYF.